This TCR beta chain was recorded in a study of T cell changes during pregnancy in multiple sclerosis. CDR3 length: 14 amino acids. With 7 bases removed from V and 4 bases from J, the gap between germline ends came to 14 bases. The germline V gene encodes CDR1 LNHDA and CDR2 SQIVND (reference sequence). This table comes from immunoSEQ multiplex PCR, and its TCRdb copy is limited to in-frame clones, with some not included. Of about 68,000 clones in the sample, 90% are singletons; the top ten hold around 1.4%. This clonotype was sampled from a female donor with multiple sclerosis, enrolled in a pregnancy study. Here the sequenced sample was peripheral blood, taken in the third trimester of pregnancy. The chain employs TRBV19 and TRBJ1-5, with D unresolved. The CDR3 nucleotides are TGTGCCAGTATTCCGTTTGGGCGTAATCAGCCCCAGCATTTT. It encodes CASIPFGRNQPQHF.